This T cell receptor beta chain derives from a study of a mutant IDH1 vaccine in newly diagnosed glioma. Germline V gives CDR1 LNHNV, CDR2 YYDKDF (reference sequence). This CDR3 is 16 amino acids long. V lost 0 bases, J lost 1 base, and 12 bases lay in between. Time point reported: week 47, end of study. The content of each vaccine dose was 300 ug of mutant IDH1 20-mer peptide, and topical imiquimod accompanied it. In this sample, this clone turned up once. The antigen remains undetermined. Assay: immunoSEQ multiplex PCR; the TCRdb copy retains only in-frame clones and omits some. The repertoire holds roughly 34,000 clones, with around 81% as singletons.

The chain links TRBV15 to TRBJ1-1, with a weak D call TRBD1 (6 bases). The origin of this receptor is a young man with glioma. This specimen was PBMCs, taken from a glioma patient whose treatment included an IDH1 peptide vaccine. CDR3 protein: CATSRDFDRTNTEAFF. CDR3 nucleotide sequence: TGTGCCACCAGCAGAGATTTTGACAGGACGAACACTGAAGCTTTCTTT.